This TCR beta chain was documented in a study of early T cells in non-severe SARS-CoV-2 infection. Study as a whole: Sequencing of bulk RNA from unsorted whole blood was done, without chain pairing. Study-level findings and limits: Matching results from VDJdb favored anti-spike CD8 responses, leaving private and CD4 specificities undetected.

CDR3 length: 14 residues. V was trimmed by 1 base and J by 7 bases, leaving 10 bases between them. Per the germline V gene, CDR1 is MGHRA and CDR2 is YSYEKL. Individual cDNA molecules received unique molecular identifiers during library preparation. TCRdb ran MiXCR on the 5' RACE reads and lists one entry per CDR3 protein. The sample yields approximately 65,000 distinct CDR3 sequences, approximately 11% seen once. This clonotype turned up a few times. Its antigen is as yet unknown. This TCR was recovered from an adult who was a healthcare worker with PCR-confirmed SARS-CoV-2 infection or an uninfected control (not recorded which). Material: whole blood. This chain joins TRBV4-1 and TRBJ1-4, with D hard to call. The CDR3 protein is CASSQGDTSEKLFF. CDR3 DNA: TGCGCCAGCAGCCAAGGCGATACGAGTGAAAAACTGTTTTTT.